This entry concerns a single T cell receptor (beta chain). This clone was seen just once. Its antigen specificity is not known. Base qualities were left out, and no much larger clone turns up one base away. The cohort consisted of approximately 670 healthy bone marrow donors. Cohort members were all nominally healthy when sampled, although unrecorded immune exposures were likely present. The donor was CMV seropositive and was included in the group of some 290 seropositive cohort members. A peripheral blood sample was provided by each donor, and peripheral blood mononuclear cells were used for TCR beta sequencing. The Qiagen DNeasy Blood Extraction Kit was used to extract genomic DNA from the blood cell samples. The library was obtained by the immunoSEQ multiplex PCR assay. A mixture of 60 forward primers for TCR Vbeta segments and 13 reverse primers for TCR Jbeta segments was used in the multiplex PCR. A multiplex PCR assay on genomic DNA amplified the CDR3 region of rearranged TCR beta genes. The Illumina HiSeq System was used to sequence the amplified TCR beta libraries as 87-base-pair reads. The paper's data handling went like this. A later analysis counted about 80 million unique TCR beta chains across the 550 to 800 repertoires, and around 9.9 million of these chains were shared by at least two donors. Raw reads were error-corrected and collapsed into unique sequences by a nearest-neighbor algorithm in which closely related sequences were merged to remove PCR and sequencing errors. V, D and J gene segments were assigned by aligning CDR3 sequences to IMGT reference sequences. Each retained sequence needed at least a six-nucleotide match to both a V gene segment and a J gene segment. Rearrangements were classified as productive when the CDR3 lacked stop codons and remained in frame with V and J, and all other rearrangements were classified as non-productive. Following IMGT convention, CDR3 was defined as the stretch from the second conserved V-encoded cysteine to the conserved J-encoded phenylalanine. The earlier analysis of fewer than 750 of the donors excluded sequences that lacked an unambiguous match to a single V gene segment. In an earlier analysis of around 590 of the donors, a V segment was called functional when productive rearrangements were above 56.7%, and segregating when the standard deviation between donors exceeded 5%. To diagnose cytomegalovirus status from the catalog of TCR beta chain sequences, a statistical classification framework was built. In a later analysis, TCR nucleotide sequences were compared against IMGT/GENE-DB human TR gene sequences so that V and J genes could be assigned. The TCRdist pipeline was used in a later analysis to assign CDR3 sequences and most-parsimonious VDJ recombination scenarios. In a later analysis, each TCR beta chain was defined by its CDR3 amino acid sequence together with its V-gene family, and reads lacking a unique V-gene family were excluded. In a later analysis, 500 to 700 highly shared, low-generation-probability nucleotide sequences were removed to address suspected cross-contamination and a sequencing artifact. In a later analysis, a clonal expansion index was calculated for each public chain from normalized within-repertoire ranks of inferred template counts. A later analysis computed generation probabilities with a VDJ recombination model fitted to out-of-frame rearrangements, and checked the results against IGoR. A later analysis scored TCR-TCR, TCR-HLA and TCR-CMV co-occurrence with hypergeometric tests, applying a repertoire-size bias correction to TCR pairs. False discovery rates were estimated in a later analysis by permuting HLA or CMV assignments 20 times. In a later analysis, co-occurring TCRs were grouped using DBSCAN, with TCRdist sequence similarity added in when clustering inside HLA-allele-positive subsets. For co-occurrence clustering, repertoires with fewer than 30,000 or more than 120,000 public chains were excluded, along with a handful of repertoires with anomalous nucleotide sharing. Not all clones reach the TCRdb copy of this immuneACCESS table, which keeps in-frame sequences only. Checked studies attribute under half of the gap to unresolved V genes and leave the rest unexplained. V and J calls and clone size are as listed in that table; D and trimming were resolved from the DNA. This sample gives roughly 98,000 clones in total; 65% to 80% of them show up just once. The ten largest clonotypes hold approximately 14% of the sample.

This entry belongs to a study of cytomegalovirus exposure and HLA in healthy donors (dated by TCRdb to about 2017). Study-wide context: An earlier analysis of 587 of the donors reported approximately 260 Gb of sequence data and around 110 million unique TCR beta sequences obtained from approximately 180 million T cells. Approximately 310 gigabases of sequencing data and around 87 million unique TCR sequences were included in an early release covering 550 to 650 HLA-typed donors. Of the approximately 400 genotyped donors, approximately 82% fell in the genetic ancestry cluster associated with self-reported Caucasian donors. The aim of the study was to test whether cataloging public T cell receptors could identify signatures of past pathogen exposure. The T cell repertoires of 666 subjects were profiled by immunosequencing and related to cytomegalovirus serostatus. In addition to the first cohort of hundreds of subjects, a separate validation cohort of approximately 110 different subjects was used. The study combined high-throughput TCR immunosequencing, statistical association of individual TCRs with disease status, and machine learning to predict cytomegalovirus infection status. To study patterns of TCR occurrence, a later analysis re-analyzed previously published TCR beta repertoires from hundreds of donors and added high-resolution HLA genotyping. Rather than using new phenotypic data, the later analysis identified candidate immune exposures from TCR beta sequences and from how often those sequences occurred across donors. An earlier analysis of approximately 630 of the donors applied high-throughput TCR beta sequencing to assess whether each TCR beta V gene segment acted as functional or pseudogenic. Donor age, sex, ethnicity and CMV serostatus were collected together with the repertoire data. In a later genetic analysis, genome-wide SNP genotypes for about three fifths of the roughly 670 donors were used, and that subset was treated as a discovery cohort. All discovery cohort repertoires had been generated on a single sequencing platform. Both class I and class II loci were covered by HLA typing, at four-digit resolution. The number of typed donors differed by locus: about 629-640 for A, B, C, DRB1 and DQB1; 500 to 550 for DQA1; 606 for DPA1; and roughly 470 for DPB1. Because of strong linkage in the cohort, roughly five DR-DQ haplotypes were treated as single units for association and clustering. Among around 400 genotyped donors of the cohort, an average of roughly 230,000 unique TCR beta nucleotide sequences was sequenced per donor, of which about 19% were non-productive. On the study overall, not on this receptor specifically: According to a later genetic analysis, donors in an Asian-associated ancestry cluster had fewer N-insertions in productive TCRs than the roughly 700-donor mean. A further reported finding was that TCR beta sequences accurately predicted the HLA-A and HLA-B alleles for most subjects in the first cohort. Some IMGT-functional V segments, including TRBV6-2 and TRBV6-3, could not be told apart with the 87-base-pair reads, so those segments were excluded. A cluster of highly shared sequence variants was judged likely to represent a technical artifact of the sequencing pipeline. Specific HLA alleles were associated with 15,000 to 20,000 TCR beta sequences at a false discovery rate of 0.05 in a later analysis. Broadly in line with IMGT annotations, most TCR beta V segments showed up in productive rearrangements about 87% or about 30% of the time in an earlier analysis of around 550 of the donors. Correlated functional status among segregating V segments might reflect linkage disequilibrium, but an unknown experimental factor could not be ruled out. The presence/absence analyses assumed that sequencing depth was roughly uniform across donors, and that assumption may not be true. In a later analysis, TCR association rates were found to vary across HLA loci, with the most associated TCRs seen for DRB1 alleles and the fewest for HLA-C alleles. Across donors, most TCR sequences were observed very rarely, whereas some public TCRs were present in many individuals. A total of 150 to 200 TCR beta chains were listed by the study as associated with cytomegalovirus. In this cohort, only TCR beta chains were sequenced, and detectable features were limited by the absence of alpha or paired-chain data. Because some donors lacked HLA typing at each locus, the association tests relied only on the typed subset. Because counts were too low, around 18 rarely observed V segments, including chromosome 9 orphons, were left out of the earlier analysis of about 620 of the donors. Immune exposure information for the cohort was limited to CMV serostatus. In a later analysis, HLA-associated TCR beta chains showed more clonal expansion and lower generation probabilities than non-associated chains that were equally common. In a later analysis, several top co-occurrence clusters were reported to appear linked to parvovirus B19, influenza, CMV and Epstein-Barr virus. A later analysis found that most CMV-associated TCR beta chains appeared HLA-restricted, with HLA associations seemingly driven largely by CMV exposure. The authors suggested that the approach could potentially be generalized to other disease states and immunological phenotypes. In both the original and validation cohorts, the classifier was reported to diagnose cytomegalovirus status with high specificity and sensitivity. In a later genetic analysis, a missense DCLRE1C variant was associated with V-gene and J-gene trimming of TCR beta chains, and the association was replicated in an independent cohort. When HLA alleles, especially DR and DQ, strongly co-occurred, TCR associations were difficult to assign to individual alleles. A few of the identified cytomegalovirus-associated TCR beta chains were confirmed in vitro to be specific for cytomegalovirus antigens.

There are 13 amino acids in the CDR3, from cysteine to phenylalanine inclusive. This entry keeps only the CDR3 DNA: 39 bases, framed from base 1. Trimming costs V 3 bases and J 7 bases, and their ends lie 14 bases apart. CDR1 is given as SGHDT and CDR2 as YYEEEE, both from the germline V gene. Recombination connected TRBV5-6 to TRBJ2-7; a tentative D match to TRBD2 spans 6 bases. This sequence was found in a woman aged 70-85 years in good health and CMV-seropositive. Sequencing input: PBMCs. The CDR3 is CASSSRGRGEQYF. The bases are TGTGCCAGCAGCTCGCGGGGCAGAGGAGAGCAGTACTTC.